This section outlines one TCR beta chain sequence together with its context. The sample comes from a study of blood T cell repertoires in COVID-19. Overall study: Acute and convalescent COVID-19 specimens originated in the United States, Italy and Spain.

The assay was immunoSEQ multiplex PCR, and TCRdb's table has in-frame clones only and misses some. Of roughly 500,000 clones listed, approximately 92% are singletons. Trimming left V 10 bases short and J 1 base short, with 14 bases between. The CDR3 sequence is 14 residues long. CDR1 and CDR2 from the germline V gene are SGHNT and YENEEA. The source is a man younger than 35 with COVID-19, enrolled during active disease. The sequenced sample consisted of peripheral blood. V is TRBV11-3 and J is TRBJ1-5, with a tentative D call TRBD1 (6 bases). Here the CDR3 reads CAKRRRGSNQPQHF. The CDR3 DNA is TGTGCCAAAAGGAGAAGGGGGAGCAATCAGCCCCAGCATTTT. Based on the CDR3 plus reference TRBV11-3 and TRBJ1-5, the full variable domain is EAGVVQSPRYKIIEKKQPVAFWCNPISGHNTLYWYLQNLGQGPELLIRYENEEAVDDSQLPKDRFSAERLKGVDSTLKIQPAELGDSAVYLCAKRRRGSNQPQHFGDGTRLSIL.